These 19 T cell receptor beta chains were all obtained from the same sample, sequenced in a study of radiotherapy plus CTLA-4 blockade in lung cancer. TCRdb's table, derived via immunoSEQ multiplex PCR, lists solely in-frame clones and lacks some. This sample has about 28,000 clones, with 70% to 80% found just once. The source material was peripheral blood, sampled from a patient treated with radiotherapy plus ipilimumab. These receptors came from a human donor with non-small cell lung cancer who had stable disease on radiotherapy plus ipilimumab.

Concerning this clone: Other DNA variants within this sample encode the same CDR3. This sequence joins TRBV2 and TRBJ2-1, with 11 bases fitting TRBD2. Unmatched junction bases numbered 10, after V lost 2 bases and J lost 7 bases. CDR1 is SNHLY, CDR2 FYNNEI, per germline. The CDR3 is 17 residues long. The CDR3 nucleotides are TGTGCCAGCAGTGAAAGGGTAGCGGGGGGGCGGGGGAATGAGCAGTTCTTC. Translation: CASSERVAGGRGNEQFF.

This clone was seen more than once but under ten times. This chain uses TRBV27 with TRBJ2-2, with D hard to call. Germline lookup yields CDR1 MNHEY and CDR2 SMNVEV (reference sequence). The V and J ends lost 3 bases and 7 bases respectively, with 9 bases between them. CDR3 length: 13 amino acids. CDR3 protein: CASSLFSYGELFF. The CDR3 nucleotides are TGTGCCAGCAGTTTGTTTTCGTACGGGGAGCTGTTTTTT.

V gene TRBV19 combines with J gene TRBJ1-1, with 10 bases aligning to TRBD1. Germline V gene data show CDR1 as LNHDA and CDR2 as SQIVND (reference sequence). The CDR3 is 14 residues long. The J segment lost 6 bases and the V segment lost 5 bases, leaving 6 bases of the junction unmatched. The CDR3 region is CASSFPTGGSEAFF. CDR3 nucleotide sequence: TGTGCCAGTAGTTTCCCGACAGGGGGCTCTGAAGCTTTCTTT. The full variable domain, completed using reference TRBV19 and TRBJ1-1, is DGGITQSPKYLFRKEGQNVTLSCEQNLNHDAMYWYRQDPGQGLRLIYYSQIVNDFQKGDIAEGYSVSREKKESFPLTVTSAQKNPTAFYLCASSFPTGGSEAFFGQGTRLTVV.

The rearrangement links TRBV11-2 to TRBJ1-5, with 7 bases lining up with TRBD1. From germline, CDR1 is SGHAT and CDR2 FQNNGV. This CDR3 has 14 residues. V trimming: 2 bases; J trimming: 7 bases; junction bases outside the gene matches: 5. CDR3 region: CASSLQQGSQPQHF. The CDR3 DNA reads TGTGCCAGCAGCTTACAACAGGGGTCCCAGCCCCAGCATTTT. The variable domain in full, completed from reference TRBV11-2 and TRBJ1-5, reads EAGVAQSPRYKIIEKRQSVAFWCNPISGHATLYWYQQILGQGPKLLIQFQNNGVVDDSQLPKDRFSAERLKGVDSTLKIQPAKLEDSAVYLCASSLQQGSQPQHFGDGTRLSIL.

CDR3 in amino acids: CASSPTSGAKTQYF. In DNA form, the CDR3 reads TGTGCCAGCAGTCCGACTAGCGGGGCAAAGACCCAGTACTTC. The V and J genes are TRBV7-2 and TRBJ2-5; 11 bases line up with TRBD2. This CDR3 is 14 amino acids long. V shed 6 bases, J shed 6 bases, and the junction held 6 bases outside the gene matches. Germline V gives CDR1 SGHTA, CDR2 FQGNSA.

The rearrangement uses TRBV12-5 and TRBJ1-4; the match to TRBD1 covers 11 bases. Per the germline V gene, CDR1 is LGHNT and CDR2 is FRNRAP. Trimming took 5 bases from V and 8 from J; bases not matched to a gene: 4. This CDR3 has 14 amino acids. CDR3 sequence: CASGLGQGAEKLFF. The CDR3 DNA follows: TGTGCTAGTGGTCTAGGACAGGGGGCGGAAAAACTGTTTTTT.

This clone is a singleton in its sample. J is TRBJ2-3 and V is TRBV6-5; TRBD1 or TRBD2 may be the D gene (5 bases each). V lost 7 bases and J lost 2, with 16 bases in between. This CDR3 has 15 residues. Per the germline V gene, CDR1 is MNHEY and CDR2 is SVGAGI. DNA for the CDR3: TGTGCCAGCACCCTTGCAGGGACCCTCACAGATACGCAGTATTTT. Residues: CASTLAGTLTDTQYF.

The gene calls are TRBV11-2 and TRBJ2-7; D is unclear. Germline values: CDR1 SGHAT, CDR2 FQNNGV. With 5 bases removed from V and 0 bases from J, the gap between germline ends came to 14 bases. The length of the CDR3 is 15 residues. CDR3 region: CASSGWTVSSYEQYV. CDR3 sequence (DNA): TGTGCCAGCAGCGGATGGACCGTGAGCTCCTACGAGCAGTACGTC.

The chain employs TRBV11-2 and TRBJ2-1, with a possible D match to TRBD1 (5 bases). Looked up from germline, CDR1 is SGHAT and CDR2 is FQNNGV. The CDR3 extends over 15 amino acids. Trimming left V 0 bases short and J 4 bases short, with 10 bases between. CDR3 nucleotides: TGTGCCAGCAGCTTAGATTTGACAGTGTACAATGAGCAGTTCTTC. Translated, it gives CASSLDLTVYNEQFF.

The chain combines TRBV20-1 with TRBJ2-7; D is unresolved. The V gene's germline CDR1 is DFQATT and CDR2 SNEGSKA (reference sequence). The ends were cut back, 2 bases at V and 7 bases at J, with 9 bases in the middle. The CDR3 runs 11 residues. CDR3 sequence reads: CSARKGQEQYF. CDR3 sequence (DNA): TGCAGTGCTAGAAAGGGTCAGGAGCAGTACTTC.

A few counts support this clone. This sequence joins TRBV28 and TRBJ1-4; 7 nucleotides align to TRBD1. Losses at the gene ends were 2 bases for V and 7 bases for J; bases not matched to a gene: 7. Germline V gene data show CDR1 as MDHEN and CDR2 as SYDVKM. The CDR3 runs 15 residues. The CDR3 nucleotides read TGTGCCAGCAGTTTAACGACAGGGCGGATTGAAAAACTGTTTTTT. This gives the protein CASSLTTGRIEKLFF.

J is TRBJ1-1 and V is TRBV10-3; 7 nucleotides line up with TRBD1. The V segment lost 6 bases and the J segment 7 bases; nucleotides outside the gene matches: 8. The germline gives CDR1 ENHRY, CDR2 SYGVKD. The CDR3 is 13 amino acids. CDR3 sequence: CAIREGQVDEAFF. In DNA form, the CDR3 reads TGTGCCATCAGGGAAGGACAGGTTGATGAAGCTTTCTTT.

This chain links TRBV27 with TRBJ2-1; D gene uncertain. The CDR3 totals 11 residues. Trimming stripped 6 bases from V and 7 bases from J, with 7 bases between. Germline CDR1 reads MNHEY; CDR2 reads SMNVEV (reference sequence). In DNA, the CDR3 is TGTGCCAGCAGCCGGAGAAATGAGCAGTTCTTC. This encodes CASSRRNEQFF.

This clone was recorded only once. The sample carries other DNA sequences with the same CDR3. The chain has TRBV6-5 and TRBJ2-3; 10 bases map to TRBD2. The germline V gene has CDR1 MNHEY and CDR2 SVGAGI. The CDR3 is 14 amino acids. V shed 7 bases and J 3 bases; nucleotides not matched to a gene: 4. CDR3 protein: CASKRGGRTDTQYF. In DNA form, the CDR3 reads TGTGCCAGCAAGCGGGGGGGGCGGACAGATACGCAGTATTTT.

The chain combines TRBV28 with TRBJ1-2, with TRBD1 matching 7 bases. This CDR3 comprises 16 residues. Germline values: CDR1 MDHEN, CDR2 SYDVKM. With V trimmed by 2 bases and J by 1 base, 7 bases remained unmatched. CDR3 coding DNA: TGTGCCAGCAGTTTAAGGGGCAGGGGGATTAACTATGGCTACACCTTC. Translating it yields CASSLRGRGINYGYTF.

This chain uses TRBV5-8 with TRBJ1-1; maybe TRBD1 (5 bases). The germline CDR1 and CDR2 sequences are SGHTS and YDEGEE. Trimming shortened V by 2 bases and J by 0 bases, and 8 bases separated the two germline ends. CDR3 length equals 14 residues. The CDR3 here is CASSFRGMNTEAFF. In nucleotides, the CDR3 is TGTGCCAGCAGCTTTAGGGGCATGAACACTGAAGCTTTCTTT.

This chain's CDR3 is CASSEGGQGRTTGELFF. The CDR3 DNA reads TGCGCCAGCAGTGAAGGAGGGCAGGGAAGAACCACCGGGGAGCTGTTTTTT. This rearrangement joins TRBV10-1 to TRBJ2-2, with D tentatively TRBD2 (6 bases). The CDR3 is made up of 17 amino acids. The V gene's germline CDR1 is WNHNN and CDR2 SYGVQD (reference sequence). Trimming left V 3 bases short and J 4 bases short, with 18 bases between.

The chain couples TRBV5-1 to TRBJ2-1; the D gene could be TRBD1 or TRBD2 (6 bases each). V was cut by 1 base and J by 7 bases, with 15 bases left in between. CDR1 is SGHRS, CDR2 YFSETQ, per germline. The CDR3 has 15 amino acids. CDR3 protein: CASSLILGGGNEQFF. For the CDR3, the DNA is TGCGCCAGCAGCTTGATCTTAGGAGGGGGGAATGAGCAGTTCTTC.

V and J are TRBV6-6 and TRBJ2-2; no clear D gene. CDR1 is MNHNY, CDR2 SVGAGI, per germline (reference sequence). CDR3 length: 11 residues. The germline V and J ends were trimmed by 2 bases and 6 bases, with 1 base remaining between them. In nucleotides, the CDR3 is TGTGCCAGCAGTTACGCCGGGGAGCTGTTTTTT. Its translation: CASSYAGELFF.